This T cell receptor (beta chain) came from a study of control samples from healthy donors and cancer patients. The CDR3 is 13 residues long. Trimming cost V 6 bases and J 3 bases, with 12 bases left between them. Produced via immunoSEQ multiplex PCR; TCRdb's table is partial and in-frame only. Of tens of thousands of clones in the sample, approximately 89% are singletons; the top ten hold over 5.5%. V gene TRBV12-3 or TRBV12-4 combines with J gene TRBJ2-7; D unresolved. The receptor's source is a man over 45 in good health. Specimen: blood. CDR3 coding DNA: TGTGCCAGCAGCTCCGGGCCCATCTACGAGCAGTACTTC. Encoded protein: CASSSGPIYEQYF.